Listed below are T cell receptor beta chains from one sample, sequenced in a study of cytomegalovirus exposure and HLA in healthy donors. Some clones are missing from TCRdb's copy, which holds only in-frame ones; the method was immunoSEQ multiplex PCR. Of 160,000 or so clones in the sample, over 60% were seen once. The source material was PBMCs. The receptors were sampled from a woman aged 30 to 39 in good health and CMV-seronegative. CDR3s leave out the opening cysteine and the closing phenylalanine or tryptophan.

CDR3: ASSSWRGANYGYT
J: TRBJ1-2
V: TRBV7-9

CDR3: SVRQGREKLF
J: TRBJ1-4
V: TRBV29-1

CDR3: ASKQRLQETQY
J: TRBJ2-5
V: TRBV7-9

CDR3: ASSLTVADTQY
J: TRBJ2-3
V: TRBV28

CDR3: ASSLAASGQF
J: TRBJ2-1
V: TRBV7-9

CDR3: ASRGRGLDQPQH
J: TRBJ1-5
V: TRBV2

CDR3: ASSQGLQGYTEAF
J: TRBJ1-1
V: TRBV4-1

CDR3: ASSPGQHGYT
J: TRBJ1-2
V: TRBV5-6

CDR3: ASSGGTGGRETQY
J: TRBJ2-5
V: TRBV19

CDR3: ASSDEGLGNQPQH
J: TRBJ1-5
V: TRBV2

CDR3: ASRPDSYEQY
J: TRBJ2-7
V: TRBV28

CDR3: ASSQVRGQLAEGRENIQY
J: TRBJ2-4
V: TRBV4-3

CDR3: ASSPSLGQRLYNEQF
J: TRBJ2-1
V: TRBV7-9

CDR3: ASSLTSLAPSGETQY
J: TRBJ2-5
V: TRBV28

CDR3: ASSQASSAGRYNEQF
J: TRBJ2-1
V: TRBV14

CDR3: ASSSRQGDYGYT
J: TRBJ1-2
V: TRBV5-1

CDR3: ASSYSSGRGETQY
J: TRBJ2-5
V: TRBV6-7

CDR3: ASSQRGSGRGDEQF
J: TRBJ2-1
V: TRBV4-3

CDR3: ASSSTGGFHGYT
J: TRBJ1-2
V: TRBV6-5

CDR3: ASSVGPVSPLH
J: TRBJ1-6
V: TRBV6-1

CDR3: ASSLQASSYEQY
J: TRBJ2-7
V: TRBV5-1

CDR3: ASSGGLSYTQY
J: TRBJ2-3
V: TRBV25-1

CDR3: ASSSTRQGKTQY
J: TRBJ2-5
V: TRBV5-6

CDR3: ASNPREGQGEQY
J: TRBJ2-7
V: TRBV5-6

CDR3: ASSVGRRLGTYEQY
J: TRBJ2-7
V: TRBV9

CDR3: ASSFPPRGGNEQF
J: TRBJ2-1
V: TRBV13

CDR3: ASSLAGQVPEQY
J: -
V: TRBV6-1

CDR3: ASSIGTSGTYEQY
J: TRBJ2-7
V: TRBV19

CDR3: ASSTYYTTNTEAF
J: TRBJ1-1
V: TRBV5-1

CDR3: ASSHRKAGGRTGELF
J: TRBJ2-2
V: TRBV4-3

CDR3: ASSPPLANRETQY
J: TRBJ2-5
V: TRBV18

CDR3: ASSLAVAGGLTDTQY
J: TRBJ2-3
V: TRBV5-4

CDR3: ASLHLDRGRETQY
J: TRBJ2-5
V: TRBV2

CDR3: ASSQDRHAQETQY
J: TRBJ2-5
V: TRBV4-3

CDR3: ASSPGGPGGEQF
J: TRBJ2-1
V: TRBV9

CDR3: ASSATSGAITDTQY
J: TRBJ2-3
V: TRBV9

CDR3: ASSLSRTSGNNEQF
J: TRBJ2-1
V: TRBV5-1